These 32 T cell receptor beta chains share one sample of origin, sequenced in a study of T cell responses to AZD1222 COVID-19 vaccine. Only in-frame clones appear in the TCRdb table, and some are missing; sequencing was by immunoSEQ multiplex PCR. The sample holds 92,000 or so clones, around 89% seen once. This material consisted of peripheral blood, taken 28 days after the second AZD1222 dose. Receptors were obtained from an adult who received the AZD1222 COVID-19 vaccine.

The chain combines TRBV5-6 with TRBJ1-1; maybe TRBD1 (5 bases). The V and J ends lost 0 bases and 4 bases respectively, with 7 bases between them. CDR1 is SGHDT and CDR2 is YYEEEE in the germline V gene. The CDR3 is 13 residues long. The CDR3 DNA reads TGTGCCAGCAGCTTGGGGGGGGGCACTGAAGCTTTCTTT. Its translation: CASSLGGGTEAFF.

This clone was seen a single time. The V call is TRBV24-1, the J call TRBJ2-4; a possible D gene is TRBD1 (6 bases). The CDR3 totals 14 residues. Germline CDR1 KGHDR, CDR2 SFDVKD. Trimming took 0 bases from V and 9 from J, leaving 11 bases between them. For the CDR3, the DNA is TGTGCCACCAGTGATTTGGGGCGAGGGGGCATTCAGTACTTC. Protein: CATSDLGRGGIQYF.

V and J are TRBV19 and TRBJ2-7; D ambiguous. The ends were cut back, 1 base at V and 7 bases at J, with 17 bases in the middle. Germline values: CDR1 LNHDA, CDR2 SQIVND (reference sequence). CDR3 length: 15 amino acids. CDR3 loop: CASSIADTPDYEQYF. The CDR3 DNA follows: TGTGCCAGTAGTATAGCGGATACCCCGGATTATGAGCAGTACTTC.

The V call is TRBV28, the J call TRBJ1-2, with D hard to call. CDR3 length: 13 residues. Between the trimmed V and J ends, which lost 5 bases and 4 bases, there was a span of 11 bases. In germline, CDR1 is MDHEN, CDR2 SYDVKM. This CDR3 is CASSPSIIYGYTF. The CDR3 DNA follows: TGTGCCAGCAGTCCTTCGATCATCTATGGCTACACCTTC.

A few counts support this clone. The V gene is TRBV5-1, the J gene TRBJ2-3; the match to TRBD2 covers 9 bases. The CDR3 sequence is 15 residues long. Germline V gives CDR1 SGHRS, CDR2 YFSETQ. Trimming took 5 bases from V and 2 from J; bases not matched to a gene: 6. Here the CDR3 reads CASRSPSGATDTQYF. CDR3 coding DNA: TGCGCCAGCAGATCACCTAGCGGGGCCACAGATACGCAGTATTTT.

This clone was observed a handful of times. This chain joins TRBV30 and TRBJ1-1; possibly TRBD1 for D (5 bases). CDR3 length equals 15 residues. Between the trimmed V and J ends, which lost 0 bases and 0 bases, there was a span of 11 bases. Looked up from germline, CDR1 is GTSNPN and CDR2 is SVGIG (reference sequence). DNA for the CDR3: TGTGCCTGGAGTGTACGGGGCGGAATGAACACTGAAGCTTTCTTT. Residues: CAWSVRGGMNTEAFF.

The genes are TRBV30 and TRBJ2-7; D unclear. Germline V gene sequence: CDR1 GTSNPN, CDR2 SVGIG (reference sequence). V was clipped by 0 bases and J by 0 bases, with 6 bases between them. CDR3 length equals 13 residues. The CDR3: CAWSVHLSYEQYF. Here the CDR3 DNA reads TGTGCCTGGAGTGTACATCTCTCCTACGAGCAGTACTTC.

The chain is built from TRBV19 and TRBJ1-2; D call uncertain. CDR3 length equals 16 residues. Germline CDR1 reads LNHDA; CDR2 reads SQIVND (reference sequence). The V end lost 5 bases, the J end lost 4 bases, and 20 bases lay between the germline ends. The CDR3 region is CASSSGRSTVGYGYTF. DNA for the CDR3: TGTGCCAGTAGTTCCGGACGCTCAACAGTGGGCTATGGCTACACCTTC.

This clone came up once. The chain links TRBV6-6 to TRBJ2-5; the D is unclear. CDR1 and CDR2 from the germline V gene are MNHNY and SVGAGI (reference sequence). CDR3 size: 13 residues. Trimming stripped 2 bases from V and 5 bases from J, with 9 bases between. For the CDR3, the DNA is TGTGCCAGCAGTTACCCCCGCCTGGAGACCCAGTACTTC. Amino acids: CASSYPRLETQYF.

The chain employs TRBV7-9 and TRBJ1-1; D is ambiguous. Germline CDR1 SEHNR, CDR2 FQNEAQ (reference sequence). Deletions cut 0 bases from V and 4 bases from J, with 12 bases between. CDR3 length equals 15 residues. CDR3 region: CASSLAVTKVTEAFF. DNA of the CDR3: TGTGCCAGCAGCTTAGCCGTGACGAAGGTCACTGAAGCTTTCTTT.

The chain carries TRBV25-1 and TRBJ2-7, with TRBD1 matching over 8 bases. The CDR3 loop spans 14 amino acids. V shed 6 bases, J shed 2 bases, and the junction held 6 bases outside the gene matches. Germline values: CDR1 MGHDK, CDR2 SYGVNS. DNA of the CDR3: TGTGCCAGCAGAGCCGGGACAGGAACCTACGAGCAGTACTTC. Amino acids: CASRAGTGTYEQYF.

V usage is TRBV15 and J usage is TRBJ1-5, with TRBD1 matching over 7 bases. The CDR3 runs to 14 residues. Germline CDR1 and CDR2: LNHNV and YYDKDF (reference sequence). Trimming cost V 0 bases and J 12 bases; bases outside gene matches: 8. The CDR3 loop is CATSRDLGGIYQHF. As DNA, the CDR3 is TGTGCCACCAGCAGAGATCTAGGGGGCATCTACCAGCATTTT.

This chain joins TRBV12-3 or TRBV12-4 and TRBJ1-1; TRBD1 aligns across 8 bases. Trimming took 5 bases from V and 8 from J; bases not matched to a gene: 7. The CDR3 runs 13 residues. This chain's CDR3 is CASSPGTGTEAFF. The CDR3 DNA follows: TGTGCCAGCAGTCCCGGGACAGGCACCGAAGCTTTCTTT.

The chain couples TRBV7-6 to TRBJ2-1, with a weak D call TRBD2 (5 bases). The CDR3 spans 15 residues. The V end lost 5 bases, the J end lost 0 bases, and 11 bases lay between the germline ends. Germline assignment: CDR1 SGHVS and CDR2 FNYEAQ. This CDR3 reads CASSIKLGSYNEQFF. DNA of the CDR3: TGTGCCAGCAGCATCAAACTAGGCTCCTACAATGAGCAGTTCTTC.

A single count supports this clone. The CDR3 here is CASSPAITDTQYF. DNA of the CDR3: TGTGCCAGTAGTCCAGCCATAACAGATACGCAGTATTTT. This chain uses TRBV19 with TRBJ2-3, with no clear D. Germline V gene data show CDR1 as LNHDA and CDR2 as SQIVND (reference sequence). The CDR3 has 13 residues. Deletions cut 5 bases from V and 3 bases from J, with 9 bases between. Combining the CDR3 with reference TRBV19 and TRBJ2-3 gives the whole variable domain DGGITQSPKYLFRKEGQNVTLSCEQNLNHDAMYWYRQDPGQGLRLIYYSQIVNDFQKGDIAEGYSVSREKKESFPLTVTSAQKNPTAFYLCASSPAITDTQYFGPGTRLTVL.

The chain carries TRBV7-9 and TRBJ1-6; tentatively, D is TRBD1 (6 bases). CDR1 and CDR2 from the germline V gene are SEHNR and FQNEAQ (reference sequence). V was trimmed by 5 bases and J by 9 bases, leaving 23 bases between them. The CDR3 contains 17 residues. The CDR3 nucleotides read TGTGCCAGCAGCCCCCCACCGGGAACAGGGACGGGTTCACCCCTCCACTTT. Residues: CASSPPPGTGTGSPLHF.

Points on this clone: The sample contains more than one DNA sequence encoding this CDR3. The CDR3 DNA follows: TGTGCCAGCTCACCGGGACAGGGCGGAAATCAGCCCCAGCATTTT. It yields the protein CASSPGQGGNQPQHF. The V gene is TRBV18, the J gene TRBJ1-5; TRBD1 aligns across 9 bases. The germline gives CDR1 KGHSH, CDR2 LQKENI. The length of the CDR3 is 15 residues. V trimming: 3 bases; J trimming: 4 bases; junction bases outside the gene matches: 4.

This clone was detected once. This chain links TRBV12-3 or TRBV12-4 with TRBJ1-1; possible D gene TRBD1, 5 bases. The ends were cut back, 6 bases at V and 8 bases at J, with 10 bases in the middle. This CDR3 region has 11 residues. CDR3 nucleotides: TGTGCCAGCAGCCAGGGCTCCGAAGCTTTCTTT. This gives the protein CASSQGSEAFF.

The chain joins TRBV2 to TRBJ1-1; 11 positions match TRBD1. The CDR3 extends over 15 amino acids. Germline CDR1 and CDR2: SNHLY and FYNNEI. V shed 5 bases and J 5 bases; nucleotides not matched to a gene: 7. This CDR3 is CASSPYGTGGTEAFF. The CDR3 DNA reads as TGTGCCAGCAGTCCCTATGGGACAGGGGGAACTGAAGCTTTCTTT.

The chain has TRBV13 and TRBJ1-5; D gene ambiguous. Looked up from germline, CDR1 is PRHDT and CDR2 is FYEKMQ (reference sequence). The length of the CDR3 is 11 residues. The V end lost 5 bases, the J end lost 7 bases, and 6 bases lay between the germline ends. The CDR3 sequence is CASSRGQPQHF. In DNA form, the CDR3 reads TGTGCCAGCAGCCGAGGACAGCCCCAGCATTTT.

The chain employs TRBV11-2 and TRBJ1-5; D gene uncertain. From germline, CDR1 is SGHAT and CDR2 FQNNGV. The CDR3 spans 14 residues. Trimming removed 4 bases at V and 0 bases at J, with 7 bases between. The chain's CDR3 is CASSSIRSNQPQHF. CDR3 in DNA: TGTGCCAGCAGCTCTATACGTAGCAATCAGCCCCAGCATTTT.

This chain joins TRBV15 and TRBJ1-1; D remains ambiguous. Trimming removed 0 bases at V and 0 bases at J, with 17 bases between. The CDR3 is 18 amino acids. Germline CDR1 LNHNV, CDR2 YYDKDF (reference sequence). CDR3 in DNA: TGTGCCACCAGCAGAGATCTCGTAACGGGGTCCGTGAACACTGAAGCTTTCTTT. Translating gives CATSRDLVTGSVNTEAFF.

V usage is TRBV30 and J usage is TRBJ2-7; no definite D call. The CDR3 covers 13 residues. Trimming removed 2 bases from V and 2 bases from J, with 10 bases in between. Germline V lookup: CDR1 GTSNPN, CDR2 SVGIG (reference sequence). Written as DNA, the CDR3 is TGTGCCTGGAGTCCCGACAAGCCCTACGAGCAGTACTTC. The encoded protein is CAWSPDKPYEQYF.

The rearrangement uses TRBV27 and TRBJ2-1, with no clear D. With 1 base removed from V and 9 bases from J, the gap between germline ends came to 10 bases. Germline V CDR1 and CDR2: MNHEY, SMNVEV (reference sequence). The CDR3 is made up of 13 amino acids. CDR3 protein: CASSLYGTLEQFF. The CDR3 bases are TGTGCCAGCAGTTTATACGGAACCCTTGAGCAGTTCTTC.

The chain couples TRBV9 to TRBJ1-6; D is undetermined. Looked up from germline, CDR1 is SGDLS and CDR2 is YYNGEE. The CDR3 loop spans 15 amino acids. The germline V and J ends were trimmed by 0 bases and 7 bases, with 11 bases remaining between them. The CDR3 reads CASSVVSTANSPLHF. CDR3 bases: TGTGCCAGCAGCGTAGTTTCGACGGCCAATTCACCCCTCCACTTT.

The V and J genes are TRBV9 and TRBJ1-2; TRBD1 is a possible D gene (6 bases). Germline loops: CDR1 SGDLS, CDR2 YYNGEE. The V end lost 0 bases, the J end lost 7 bases, and 10 bases lay between the germline ends. The CDR3 is 13 amino acids. The CDR3: CASSVGRGGGYTF. CDR3 nucleotide sequence: TGTGCCAGCAGCGTAGGCAGGGGAGGTGGCTACACCTTC.

This clone was seen once. The chain links TRBV7-2 to TRBJ1-2; 7 positions agree with TRBD1. V was clipped by 5 bases and J by 6 bases; unmatched bases: 9. Germline V gene data show CDR1 as SGHTA and CDR2 as FQGNSA. The CDR3 has 14 amino acids. The CDR3 DNA follows: TGTGCCAGCAGCAAGAACAGAGGGGGCAATGGCTACACCTTC. Translated: CASSKNRGGNGYTF.

This clone was counted a few times. The rearrangement links TRBV3-1 (or the pseudogene TRBV3-2) to TRBJ1-2; weak D call: TRBD1 (5 bases). In germline, CDR1 is LGHDT, CDR2 YNNKEL (reference sequence). This CDR3 region has 15 residues. Trimming removed 3 bases at V and 0 bases at J, with 11 bases between. The CDR3 loop is CASSHSGPSNYGYTF. As DNA, the CDR3 is TGTGCCAGCAGCCACTCAGGGCCGTCTAACTATGGCTACACCTTC.

The rearrangement joins TRBV19 to TRBJ1-5; D gene ambiguous. The CDR3 length is 14 residues. The ends were cut back, 3 bases at V and 4 bases at J, with 10 bases in the middle. From germline, CDR1 is LNHDA and CDR2 SQIVND (reference sequence). CDR3 protein: CASSILTVNQPQHF. The CDR3 DNA follows: TGTGCCAGTAGTATTTTAACAGTGAATCAGCCCCAGCATTTT.

This clone was counted a single time. This chain connects TRBV18 to TRBJ1-2; D is possibly TRBD1 (5 bases). The CDR3 is 15 amino acids. V gave up 1 base and J gave up 4 bases, with 13 bases separating them. Germline assignment: CDR1 KGHSH and CDR2 LQKENI. The CDR3 DNA reads TGTGCCAGCTCACCACAGGGGCTCGAGGCCTATGGCTACACCTTC. Translating gives CASSPQGLEAYGYTF.

The chain uses TRBV7-9 and TRBJ1-5; no firm D call. Germline loops: CDR1 SEHNR, CDR2 FQNEAQ (reference sequence). This CDR3 region has 12 residues. V dropped 7 bases and J dropped 4 bases, with 8 bases sitting between them. CDR3 residues: CASTVGNQPQHF. The CDR3, as DNA: TGTGCCAGCACCGTAGGGAATCAGCCCCAGCATTTT.

V usage is TRBV4-1 and J usage is TRBJ1-2; D is uncertain. Trimming cost V 8 bases and J 7 bases, with 23 bases left between them. The germline V gene encodes CDR1 MGHRA and CDR2 YSYEKL. This CDR3 has 15 residues. CDR3 residues: CASHLTDTSIGGYTF. The DNA of the CDR3 is TGCGCCAGCCACCTAACCGACACTTCCATTGGTGGCTACACCTTC.